The rows below give T cell receptor beta chains drawn from one sample of a study of blood T cell repertoires in COVID-19. Generated by immunoSEQ multiplex PCR, the TCRdb table keeps only in-frame clones and is missing some. The sample shows around 250,000 clones, 86% of them seen only once. Sequenced material: PBMCs or T cells enriched from blood (not recorded which). The receptors shown here come from a woman in her fifties or sixties who had recovered from COVID-19. The CDR3 runs from the conserved cysteine through the conserved F or W. The D gene is left open where the match is weak. Not every row has a clone size; where given, it reads once, few, many or a size class.

V gene	CDR3 length	J gene	D gene	clone size	CDR3 DNA	CDR3 protein
TRBV11-1	13	TRBJ2-2	.	.	TGTGCCAGCAGCGCACTCTCGGGCGGGGAGCTGTTTTTT	CASSALSGGELFF
TRBV20-1	17	TRBJ2-7	TRBD2	.	TGCAGTGCTAGTTTGGTTAGCGGGGTCCATTGGGAGTACGAGCAGTACTTC	CSASLVSGVHWEYEQYF
TRBV18	15	TRBJ1-2	TRBD1	.	TGTGCCAGCTCACCACCGGGACAGGGGGTCTATGGCTACACCTTC	CASSPPGQGVYGYTF
TRBV9	15	TRBJ1-2	.	.	TGTGCCAGCAGCGCACAGGGTTTAGGTAACTATGGCTACACCTTC	CASSAQGLGNYGYTF
TRBV28	17	TRBJ1-5	TRBD1	.	TGTGCCAGCAGTACAACCCGGACAGGGAAGGGCAATCAGCCCCAGCATTTT	CASSTTRTGKGNQPQHF
TRBV7-3	12	TRBJ2-7	TRBD2	.	TGTGCCAGCAATGAGCGGGAGGGCGAGCAGTACTTC	CASNEREGEQYF
TRBV9	14	TRBJ2-3	.	.	TGTGCCAGCACCCTGGACACCAGCACAGATACGCAGTATTTT	CASTLDTSTDTQYF
TRBV28	15	TRBJ1-4	TRBD1	.	TGTGCCAGCAGTTCCTCCGGGACAGCGAATGAAAAACTGTTTTTT	CASSSSGTANEKLFF
TRBV15	15	TRBJ1-4	.	once	TGTGCCACCACTAATTACAGGGATGGAGAGGAAAAACTGTTTTTT	CATTNYRDGEEKLFF
TRBV7-6	15	TRBJ2-2	.	.	TGTGCCAGCAGCTTAAGTGGGGCCTTCACCGGGGAGCTGTTTTTT	CASSLSGAFTGELFF
TRBV7-2	15	TRBJ2-2	.	.	TGTGCCAGCAGCACCGACAGTTTGAACACCGGGGAGCTGTTTTTT	CASSTDSLNTGELFF
TRBV4-1	17	TRBJ2-1	TRBD1	.	TGCGCCAGCAGCTCCTTGGCCGGGACAGGGGGATACAATGAGCAGTTCTTC	CASSSLAGTGGYNEQFF
TRBV30	15	TRBJ1-4	TRBD1	.	TGTGCCTGGAGTGTACTTGCGGGACAGGCTGAAAAACTGTTTTTT	CAWSVLAGQAEKLFF
TRBV4-1	19	TRBJ1-2	.	.	TGCGCCAGCAGCCCTCCCCCCGGGGGGACTCCCGGGCTTGGTGTTGGCTACACCTTC	CASSPPPGGTPGLGVGYTF
TRBV19	16	TRBJ2-7	TRBD1	.	TGTGCCAGTAGTAGTCTCAGCTCCGGGACAGCCTACGAGCAGTACTTC	CASSSLSSGTAYEQYF
TRBV9	15	TRBJ2-1	TRBD1	.	TGTGCCAGCAGCACGGGACAGAGCTCCTACAATGAGCAGTTCTTC	CASSTGQSSYNEQFF
TRBV7-9	13	TRBJ1-2	.	.	TGTGCCAGCAGCTCCCACAGGAGCTATGGCTACACCTTC	CASSSHRSYGYTF
TRBV2	14	TRBJ2-2	.	.	TGTGCCAGCAATTACAGGGAGGGAACCGGGGAGCTGTTTTTT	CASNYREGTGELFF
TRBV4-1	14	TRBJ1-2	.	.	TGCGCCAGCAGCCGCCCACCGGGACAATATGGCTACATCTTC	CASSRPPGQYGYIF
TRBV27	14	TRBJ2-3	TRBD2	.	TGTGCCAGCAGAACCGGGACTAGAATCGATACGCAGTATTTT	CASRTGTRIDTQYF
TRBV2	12	TRBJ1-2	TRBD1	.	TGTGCCAGCAGGGGGGACAGACCTGGCTACACCTTC	CASRGDRPGYTF
TRBV11-2	17	TRBJ1-1	.	once	TGTGCCAGCAGCTCCTCAAGCTTTGCAGGGGTCAACACTGAAGCTTTCTTT	CASSSSSFAGVNTEAFF
TRBV13	15	TRBJ2-3	TRBD2	.	TGTGCCAGCAGCTTACTAGCGGGAGAGGCAGATACGCAGTATTTT	CASSLLAGEADTQYF
TRBV7-6	15	TRBJ2-7	.	.	TGTGCCAGCAGCTTAGGCGACACGAGCTCCTACGAGCAGTACTTC	CASSLGDTSSYEQYF
TRBV4-2	18	TRBJ2-5	.	.	TGTGCCAGCAGCCAAGATCATGTCCCCGGACAGGGAGGGGAGACCCAGTACTTC	CASSQDHVPGQGGETQYF
TRBV2	15	TRBJ1-2	TRBD1	.	TGTGCCAGCCGCCTGGACAGGGGAGAGTACTATGGCTACACCTTC	CASRLDRGEYYGYTF
TRBV11-2	15	TRBJ1-1	.	.	TGTGCCAGCAGCTCGACCGGACAAATGAACACTGAAGCTTTCTTT	CASSSTGQMNTEAFF
TRBV6-5	13	TRBJ2-5	TRBD2	.	TGTGCCAGCAGTTTAAGCGGGGAGGGGACCCAGTACTTC	CASSLSGEGTQYF
TRBV15	16	TRBJ1-1	TRBD1	.	TGTGCCACCAGCAGAGGTTACGCCAGGGGGGACACTGAAGCTTTCTTT	CATSRGYARGDTEAFF
TRBV6-1	18	TRBJ2-3	TRBD2	.	TGTGCCAGCAGTGAGGTACTAGCGGGGGGCCCCGACACAGATACGCAGTATTTT	CASSEVLAGGPDTDTQYF
TRBV6-2/TRBV6-3	15	TRBJ2-1	TRBD2	few	TGTGCCAGCAGCCGGACTAGCGGGGGGGCGGCTGAGCAGTTCTTC	CASSRTSGGAAEQFF
TRBV29-1	12	TRBJ2-7	.	few	TGCAGCGTTGTACAGGGAATTGAGGAGCAGTACTTC	CSVVQGIEEQYF
TRBV29-1	14	TRBJ2-1	TRBD2	.	TGCAGCGCTCGGACTAGCGGGAGTGGGTATGAGCAGTTCTTC	CSARTSGSGYEQFF
TRBV6-5	15	TRBJ1-1	TRBD1	.	TGTGCCAGCAGTTCCGATATGACAGGGGGGACTGAAGCTTTCTTT	CASSSDMTGGTEAFF
TRBV4-3	12	TRBJ2-1	.	.	TGCGCCAGCAGCCAAGACGGAGCTGAGCAGTTCTTC	CASSQDGAEQFF
TRBV4-1	14	TRBJ2-3	.	.	TGCGCCAGCGGACCGGGACTCCCCCGGGATACGCAGTATTTT	CASGPGLPRDTQYF
TRBV9	15	TRBJ1-2	.	.	TGTGCCAGCAGCGTAGAAGGCGGGGCGCCCCGTGGCTACACCTTC	CASSVEGGAPRGYTF
TRBV7-2	15	TRBJ2-1	TRBD2	.	TGTGCCAGCAGCTCACTAGCGGACTCCTACAATGAGCAGTTCTTC	CASSSLADSYNEQFF
TRBV30	14	TRBJ1-1	.	.	TGTGCCTGGAGTGTATTCGAGGGGAACACTGAAGCTTTCTTT	CAWSVFEGNTEAFF
TRBV18	15	TRBJ1-2	.	.	TGTGCCAGCTCACTCCTCGGACAGCCCGGCTATGGCTACACCTTC	CASSLLGQPGYGYTF
TRBV19	14	TRBJ1-5	.	.	TGTGCCAGTAGTGTGCTCGTATCGGGGCAGCCCCAGCATTTT	CASSVLVSGQPQHF
TRBV3-1/TRBV3-2	15	TRBJ2-7	.	once	TGTGCCAGCAGCCAAGTCCCTAGCGCGTCCTACGAGCAGTACTTC	CASSQVPSASYEQYF
TRBV7-8	13	TRBJ1-1	.	.	TGTGCCAGCAGCTTAGAGGTTAGGGGTGAAGCTTTCTTT	CASSLEVRGEAFF
TRBV7-2	16	TRBJ1-5	TRBD1	.	TGTGCCAGCAGTCGTCACCGGGACAGGGAGAATCAGCCCCAGCATTTT	CASSRHRDRENQPQHF
TRBV29-1	14	TRBJ2-7	TRBD2	.	TGCAGCGTTAAGACTAGCGGGAGAGTTGTCGAGCAGTACTTC	CSVKTSGRVVEQYF
TRBV6-5	14	TRBJ2-7	.	.	TGTGCCAGCAGTTACCAGACAGGCCCCTACGAGCAGTACTTC	CASSYQTGPYEQYF
TRBV5-6	15	TRBJ1-5	.	.	TGTGCCAGCAGCTTGGGCGACATAAGCAATCAGCCCCAGCATTTT	CASSLGDISNQPQHF
TRBV27	21	TRBJ1-6	.	once	TGTGCCAGCAGTTTTAAGGGCCGAAAACGACAGGCGTACTCCTATAATTCACCCCTCCACTTT	CASSFKGRKRQAYSYNSPLHF
TRBV15	14	TRBJ2-1	.	once	TGTGCCACGACAGACCGGGTCTCCTACAATGAGCAGTTCTTC	CATTDRVSYNEQFF
TRBV9	13	TRBJ2-5	.	.	TGTGCCAGCAGCGTAGAATGGAGGGAGACCCAGTACTTC	CASSVEWRETQYF
TRBV9	13	TRBJ2-7	.	few	TGTGCCAGCAGCGACAGGGGGGGCCACGAGCAGTACTTC	CASSDRGGHEQYF
TRBV7-9	15	TRBJ1-3	.	.	TGTGCCAGCAGCTTAGTCGCCAGCTCTGGAAACACCATATATTTT	CASSLVASSGNTIYF
TRBV19	14	TRBJ2-4	TRBD1	.	TGTGCCAGTATTGCCCGGGACAGGGGAAACATTCAGTACTTC	CASIARDRGNIQYF